This T cell receptor beta chain was retrieved from a study of blood T cell repertoires in COVID-19. Original processing notes: For nucleated cells, counts were estimated from reference gene primer amplification. Using immunoSEQ multiplex PCR, the repertoire was profiled, and TCRdb retains in-frame clones only, with some absent. The DNA was the basis for D and trimming; V, J and clone size are from that table. The table lists 35,000 to 50,000 clones, 90% of them singletons, with about 3% in the top ten. This clone was detected a few times. V shed 4 bases and J 4 bases; nucleotides not matched to a gene: 10. Germline V lookup: CDR1 SQVTM, CDR2 ANQGSEA. The CDR3 spans 14 residues.

This receptor was obtained from a middle-aged man with active COVID-19. The sequenced material came from peripheral blood. The chain links TRBV29-1 to TRBJ2-7; TRBD2 matches at 7 bases. The CDR3 loop reads CSVVLQEAGYEQYF. The DNA for the CDR3 is TGCAGCGTTGTGTTACAGGAAGCGGGGTACGAGCAGTACTTC.